The next 24 T cell receptor beta chains were all read from a single sample in a study of blood T cell repertoires in COVID-19. The method was immunoSEQ multiplex PCR; TCRdb's version includes in-frame clones alone and lacks a portion of them. The sample includes under 150,000 clones, under 95% of them seen just once. Sample: peripheral blood. All receptors derive from a man in his fifties with active COVID-19.

The chain couples TRBV6-5 to TRBJ1-5; possible D gene TRBD1, 5 bases. The CDR3 covers 15 residues. Trimming stripped 4 bases from V and 1 base from J, with 11 bases between. From germline, CDR1 is MNHEY and CDR2 SVGAGI. CDR3: CASSSSRQSNQPQHF. The CDR3 DNA sequence: TGTGCCAGCAGTTCGTCCAGACAGAGCAATCAGCCCCAGCATTTT.

The V and J genes are TRBV5-4 and TRBJ1-2; a possible D gene is TRBD1 (5 bases). Germline loops: CDR1 SGHNT, CDR2 YYREEE (reference sequence). Trimming removed 4 bases from V and 5 bases from J, with 15 bases in between. The CDR3 length is 14 residues. CDR3 loop: CASSVDSALYGYTF. CDR3 nucleotides: TGTGCCAGCAGCGTCGACAGTGCTTTATATGGCTACACCTTC.

This rearrangement joins TRBV6-5 to TRBJ2-1, with 10 nucleotides matching TRBD1. Germline V gives CDR1 MNHEY, CDR2 SVGAGI. The CDR3 spans 16 residues. Losses at the gene ends were 0 bases for V and 9 bases for J; bases not matched to a gene: 8. CDR3 residues: CASSYSSRQGAGEQFF. Written as DNA, the CDR3 is TGTGCCAGCAGTTACTCGTCCAGACAGGGGGCCGGTGAGCAGTTCTTC.

V and J are TRBV7-9 and TRBJ1-6; the D is unclear. CDR1 and CDR2 from the germline V gene are SEHNR and FQNEAQ (reference sequence). This CDR3 has 15 amino acids. Trimming pared 5 bases from V and 6 bases from J, leaving 14 bases between. CDR3 protein: CASSHPASPNSPLHF. The CDR3 bases are TGTGCCAGCAGCCACCCCGCGTCCCCTAATTCACCCCTCCACTTT.

V is TRBV6-5 and J is TRBJ1-2; 8 bases agree with TRBD1. Trimming removed 0 bases from V and 7 bases from J; junction bases left unmatched: 7. Germline values: CDR1 MNHEY, CDR2 SVGAGI. This CDR3 has 15 amino acids. The CDR3 DNA reads TGTGCCAGCAGTTACTCTCGGCAGGGGGCCTCTGGCTACACCTTC. Translation: CASSYSRQGASGYTF.

V gene TRBV18 combines with J gene TRBJ2-3, with a weak D call TRBD1 (5 bases). The germline V gene encodes CDR1 KGHSH and CDR2 LQKENI. This CDR3 contains 18 residues. V was clipped by 2 bases and J by 2 bases, with 20 bases between them. CDR3 nucleotides: TGTGCCAGCTCACCAATCGGCGCGGCAGGGTTGGACACAGATACGCAGTATTTT. It yields the protein CASSPIGAAGLDTDTQYF.

Here the CDR3 reads CASSLPGQQETQYF. In nucleotides, the CDR3 is TGTGCCAGCAGCTTGCCGGGACAGCAAGAGACCCAGTACTTC. The chain links TRBV11-2 to TRBJ2-5, with TRBD1 matching 7 bases. V shed 3 bases and J 2 bases; nucleotides not matched to a gene: 3. The CDR3 is 14 amino acids. Germline V gene data show CDR1 as SGHAT and CDR2 as FQNNGV. Complete variable domain (other parts from reference TRBV11-2 and TRBJ2-5): EAGVAQSPRYKIIEKRQSVAFWCNPISGHATLYWYQQILGQGPKLLIQFQNNGVVDDSQLPKDRFSAERLKGVDSTLKIQPAKLEDSAVYLCASSLPGQQETQYFGPGTRLLVL.

The gene calls are TRBV11-2 and TRBJ2-7; TRBD2 aligns across 9 bases. Unmatched junction bases numbered 7, after V lost 3 bases and J lost 1 base. Germline V lookup: CDR1 SGHAT, CDR2 FQNNGV. CDR3 length: 16 residues. The CDR3 sequence is CASSFPSGRWSYEQYV. The CDR3 DNA is TGTGCCAGCAGCTTCCCGAGCGGGAGGTGGTCCTACGAGCAGTACGTC.

This rearrangement joins TRBV19 to TRBJ2-2; D is perhaps TRBD2 (6 bases). The CDR3 extends over 17 amino acids. V was cut by 6 bases and J by 1 base, with 18 bases left in between. Germline V gene lookup returns CDR1 LNHDA and CDR2 SQIVND (reference sequence). CDR3 DNA: TGTGCCAGTAGCAGTAAGGGGAGGACGGTGAACACCGGGGAGCTGTTTTTT. The encoded protein is CASSSKGRTVNTGELFF.

The genes are TRBV7-9 and TRBJ2-1; the match to TRBD2 covers 8 bases. The CDR3 is 13 residues long. Germline values: CDR1 SEHNR, CDR2 FQNEAQ (reference sequence). V shed 5 bases and J 7 bases; nucleotides not matched to a gene: 4. The CDR3, as DNA: TGTGCCAGCAGCCTGACTAGCGCGAATGAGCAGTTCTTC. It encodes CASSLTSANEQFF.

The chain employs TRBV29-1 and TRBJ2-1, with a weak D call TRBD1 (5 bases). CDR3 length equals 15 residues. The germline gives CDR1 SQVTM, CDR2 ANQGSEA. The V end lost 1 base, the J end lost 0 bases, and 10 bases lay between the germline ends. The CDR3 nucleotides read TGCAGCGTTGAAGGTACCGACAGCTCCTACAATGAGCAGTTCTTC. This gives the protein CSVEGTDSSYNEQFF.

This sequence joins TRBV24-1 and TRBJ2-3; possible D gene TRBD1, 7 bases. Between the trimmed V and J ends, which lost 7 bases and 3 bases, there was a span of 13 bases. The CDR3 contains 14 residues. Germline V gene lookup returns CDR1 KGHDR and CDR2 SFDVKD. CDR3 sequence reads: CATRAGGGTDTQYF. The CDR3 DNA reads as TGTGCCACCAGGGCAGGGGGAGGAACAGATACGCAGTATTTT.

The chain links TRBV6-5 to TRBJ2-2; the match to TRBD1 covers 7 bases. From germline, CDR1 is MNHEY and CDR2 SVGAGI. The CDR3 is 14 amino acids. The J segment lost 4 bases and the V segment lost 5 bases, leaving 4 bases of the junction unmatched. The CDR3, as DNA: TGTGCCAGCAGTCCGGGGACAGTCACCGGGGAGCTGTTTTTT. Protein product: CASSPGTVTGELFF.

J is TRBJ1-1 and V is TRBV29-1; D may be TRBD1 (6 bases). Germline V gives CDR1 SQVTM, CDR2 ANQGSEA. The CDR3 loop spans 10 amino acids. V lost 4 bases and J lost 11, with 11 bases in between. Written as DNA, the CDR3 is TGCAGCGTTGTAGGGGGGGCGGCTTTCTTT. Its protein product is CSVVGGAAFF.

This chain uses TRBV5-6 with TRBJ1-4; 8 positions match TRBD1. Germline CDR1 and CDR2: SGHDT and YYEEEE. Germline trimming cut 2 bases from V and 10 bases from J; bases unmatched to any gene: 1. The CDR3 runs to 12 residues. The CDR3 coding sequence is TGTGCCAGCAGCTTTACAGGGGGAAAACTGTTTTTT. Amino acids: CASSFTGGKLFF.

The V call is TRBV5-6, the J call TRBJ2-4, with TRBD1 matching 8 bases. The CDR3 consists of 15 residues. CDR1 is SGHDT and CDR2 is YYEEEE in the germline V gene. Losses at the gene ends were 0 bases for V and 3 bases for J; bases not matched to a gene: 2. CDR3 amino acids: CASSLVGQGKNIQYF. In DNA form, the CDR3 reads TGTGCCAGCAGCTTGGTAGGACAGGGCAAAAACATTCAGTACTTC.

The chain uses TRBV5-6 and TRBJ2-7; 7 bases match TRBD1. V gave up 6 bases and J gave up 1 base; unmatched junction bases: 7. This CDR3 has 14 residues. The germline V gene encodes CDR1 SGHDT and CDR2 YYEEEE. The CDR3 sequence: CASKRRDRSYEQYF. The CDR3 nucleotides are TGTGCCAGCAAGCGTCGGGACAGATCCTACGAGCAGTACTTC.

The chain combines TRBV5-4 with TRBJ2-2; D may be TRBD1 (6 bases). The CDR3 is made up of 15 amino acids. Germline V gives CDR1 SGHNT, CDR2 YYREEE (reference sequence). V shed 0 bases and J shed 6 bases, with 12 bases lying between them. The CDR3 DNA reads TGTGCCAGCAGCTTGGCAGGGGCCCTCCCCGGGGAGCTGTTTTTT. Residues: CASSLAGALPGELFF.

The CDR3 DNA is TGTGCCAGCAGCCCCGGGGTACCGGATACGCAGTATTTT. The encoded protein is CASSPGVPDTQYF. The chain has TRBV3-1 (or the pseudogene TRBV3-2) and TRBJ2-3, with TRBD2 as a possible D gene (5 bases). Germline V CDR1 and CDR2: LGHDT, YNNKEL (reference sequence). The length of the CDR3 is 13 residues. With 4 bases removed from V and 6 bases from J, the gap between germline ends came to 11 bases.

The rearrangement joins TRBV11-2 to TRBJ2-2; possibly TRBD1 for D (5 bases). The CDR3 length is 14 residues. V was clipped by 7 bases and J by 3 bases, with 12 bases between them. Germline assignment: CDR1 SGHAT and CDR2 FQNNGV. This chain's CDR3 is CASKQTADTGELFF. The CDR3 nucleotides are TGTGCCAGCAAACAGACAGCCGACACCGGGGAGCTGTTTTTT.

The V and J genes are TRBV18 and TRBJ1-2, with 10 bases identical to TRBD1. The junction had 13 bases not matched to a gene; V was cut back by 4 bases and J by 5 bases. The CDR3 has 17 residues. CDR1 KGHSH and CDR2 LQKENI come from the germline V gene. CDR3 coding DNA: TGTGCCAGCTCACTCTGGGACAGGGGACTAGACTTATATGGCTACACCTTC. Translation gives CASSLWDRGLDLYGYTF.

The chain employs TRBV11-2 and TRBJ2-1; 12 bases map to TRBD2. The CDR3 length is 16 residues. V trimming: 3 bases; J trimming: 3 bases; junction bases outside the gene matches: 3. Looked up from germline, CDR1 is SGHAT and CDR2 is FQNNGV. CDR3 in DNA: TGTGCCAGCAGCTTGACTAGCGGGAGTAGCTACAATGAGCAGTTCTTC. Its translation is CASSLTSGSSYNEQFF.

The chain combines TRBV5-6 with TRBJ2-7; tentatively, D is TRBD2 (6 bases). CDR1 is SGHDT and CDR2 is YYEEEE in the germline V gene. CDR3 length equals 13 residues. V was pared by 0 bases and J by 3 bases, with 7 bases between. The CDR3 spells CASSLGGNYEQYV. In DNA, the CDR3 is TGTGCCAGCAGCTTGGGCGGGAACTACGAGCAGTACGTC.

The chain is built from TRBV2 and TRBJ2-2; the D gene is possibly TRBD2 (6 bases). The germline V gene has CDR1 SNHLY and CDR2 FYNNEI. Trimming pared 7 bases from V and 7 bases from J, leaving 10 bases between. The length of the CDR3 is 12 residues. The chain's CDR3 is CASTPGGGELFF. The DNA of the CDR3 is TGTGCCAGCACCCCCGGGGGCGGGGAGCTGTTTTTT.